This T cell receptor beta chain stems from a study of vaccination and CD4 T cells after COVID-19. Study-wide background: Overlapping spike peptides served as the stimulus for the cells. These peptides came from SARS-CoV-2 and from the common cold coronaviruses HCoV-NL63, HCoV-OC43 and HCoV-229E.

V lost 5 bases and J 0 bases, leaving 23 bases between the germline ends. Germline values: CDR1 DFQATT, CDR2 SNEGSKA (reference sequence). The CDR3 totals 18 residues. An Oncomine TCR Beta short-read assay was used to sequence the DNA from cultured CD4+ T cells. MiXCR, applied by TCRdb to the PCR reads, yields one record per CDR3 protein. The sample holds approximately 19,000 distinct CDR3 sequences, around two fifths seen once. Treatment meaning: roughly 11-day PBMC culture with coronavirus spike peptide pools or control peptides (ViraFEST assay). In this sample, this clonotype turned up a few times. Its antigen is unidentified.

This sequence was found in a human donor who had recovered from COVID-19. The chain combines TRBV20-1 with TRBJ1-5; a weak D match, TRBD1 (6 bases). Material: CD4+ T cells from blood, cultured in vitro, obtained after SARS-CoV-2 vaccination. CDR3 region: CSAGGLGMGAGSNQPQHF. CDR3 sequence (DNA): TGCAGTGCTGGGGGTCTCGGAATGGGGGCGGGTAGCAATCAGCCCCAGCATTTT.